The 14 T cell receptor beta chains below all came from one sample that was sequenced in a study of blood T cell repertoires in COVID-19. Produced via immunoSEQ multiplex PCR; TCRdb's table is partial and in-frame only. Of 150,000 to 200,000 clones in the sample, around 85% were seen once. Input material: peripheral blood. The origin of the receptors is a man between 45 and 60 years old with active or convalescent COVID-19.

V is TRBV19 and J is TRBJ1-5, with D possibly matching TRBD1 (5 bases). Germline CDR1 LNHDA, CDR2 SQIVND (reference sequence). This CDR3 has 15 residues. The germline V and J ends were trimmed by 6 bases and 0 bases, with 12 bases remaining between them. This chain's CDR3 is CASSETDHSNQPQHF. The CDR3 bases are TGTGCCAGTAGCGAGACAGATCATAGCAATCAGCCCCAGCATTTT.

In this sample, this clone turned up a few times. V usage is TRBV19 and J usage is TRBJ2-7; 7 positions agree with TRBD1. V was pared by 5 bases and J by 1 base, with 8 bases of the junction left unmatched. The length of the CDR3 is 15 residues. Germline V gives CDR1 LNHDA, CDR2 SQIVND (reference sequence). The CDR3 protein is CASSPRQGGSYEQYF. DNA for the CDR3: TGTGCCAGTAGTCCCCGACAGGGTGGGTCCTACGAGCAGTACTTC.

V usage is TRBV7-2 and J usage is TRBJ2-1, with D possibly TRBD1 on 6 matching bases. This CDR3 has 15 amino acids. Germline V lookup: CDR1 SGHTA, CDR2 FQGNSA. Trimming stripped 7 bases from V and 0 bases from J, with 13 bases between. CDR3 nucleotide sequence: TGTGCCAGCACCTCACAGGGAAGCTCCTACAATGAGCAGTTCTTC. Its protein product is CASTSQGSSYNEQFF.

This clone was seen just once. V gene TRBV3-1 (or the pseudogene TRBV3-2) combines with J gene TRBJ1-1; maybe TRBD1 (6 bases). The V gene lost 1 base and the J gene lost 6 bases, with 12 bases spanning the gap. The CDR3 runs 14 residues. CDR1 LGHDT and CDR2 YNNKEL come from the germline V gene (reference sequence). CDR3 nucleotides: TGTGCCAGCAGCCAAGTCACAGGGAAAGCTGAAGCTTTCTTT. As protein: CASSQVTGKAEAFF.

The V call is TRBV3-1 (or the pseudogene TRBV3-2), the J call TRBJ1-3; no clear D gene. The germline gives CDR1 LGHDT, CDR2 YNNKEL (reference sequence). The V and J ends lost 4 bases and 8 bases respectively, with 12 bases between them. The CDR3 runs 13 residues. CDR3 DNA sequence: TGTGCCAGCAGCCTCAATTCTAGAGACACCATATATTTT. It translates to CASSLNSRDTIYF.

The chain recombines TRBV2 with TRBJ1-1; D is possibly TRBD1 (6 bases). CDR1 and CDR2 from the germline V gene are SNHLY and FYNNEI. The CDR3 consists of 14 residues. Trimming removed 8 bases at V and 1 base at J, with 14 bases between. The CDR3 region is CASSWYRENTEAFF. The CDR3 bases are TGTGCCAGCTCCTGGTACAGGGAGAACACTGAAGCTTTCTTT. Supplemented by reference TRBV2 and TRBJ1-1, the full variable domain reads EPEVTQTPSHQVTQMGQEVILRCVPISNHLYFYWYRQILGQKVEFLVSFYNNEISEKSEIFDDQFSVERPDGSNFTLKIRSTKLEDSAMYFCASSWYRENTEAFFGQGTRLTVV.

The chain uses TRBV28 and TRBJ1-5; weak D call: TRBD1 (5 bases). Germline CDR1 and CDR2: MDHEN and SYDVKM. V was clipped by 2 bases and J by 6 bases, with 17 bases between them. The CDR3 contains 16 residues. The CDR3 is CASSLGVGGWGQPQHF. CDR3 nucleotide sequence: TGTGCCAGCAGTTTAGGTGTCGGGGGTTGGGGTCAGCCCCAGCATTTT.

V and J are TRBV2 and TRBJ1-2; TRBD1 matches at 10 bases. Germline V CDR1 and CDR2: SNHLY, FYNNEI. The junction had 11 bases not matched to a gene; V was cut back by 5 bases and J by 8 bases. CDR3 length: 15 amino acids. CDR3 sequence (DNA): TGTGCCAGCAGTACCTCCCGGGACAGGGGAGACGGCTACACCTTC. Protein sequence: CASSTSRDRGDGYTF.

This clone turned up a few times. The J gene is TRBJ2-1, the V gene TRBV4-2; 10 nucleotides line up with TRBD2. The CDR3 extends over 16 amino acids. Germline lookup yields CDR1 LGHNA and CDR2 YNFKEQ. After removal of 3 bases from V and 8 bases from J, the junction contained 10 bases not matched to a gene. The CDR3 bases are TGTGCCAGCAGCCAGGACCTAGCGGGAGCTGAAGATGAGCAGTTCTTC. Protein: CASSQDLAGAEDEQFF.

V gene TRBV7-9 combines with J gene TRBJ1-5; 9 bases are shared with TRBD1. Germline V CDR1 and CDR2: SEHNR, FQNEAQ (reference sequence). The CDR3 runs to 14 residues. The V and J ends lost 3 bases and 4 bases, in that order; junction bases with no gene match: 1. In nucleotides, the CDR3 is TGTGCCAGCAGCTTGGGACAGGGTAATCAGCCCCAGCATTTT. It is translated as CASSLGQGNQPQHF. Complete variable domain (other parts from reference TRBV7-9 and TRBJ1-5): DTGVSQNPRHKITKRGQNVTFRCDPISEHNRLYWYRQTLGQGPEFLTYFQNEAQLEKSRLLSDRFSAERPKGSFSTLEIQRTEQGDSAMYLCASSLGQGNQPQHFGDGTRLSIL.

The chain links TRBV5-1 to TRBJ2-1, with TRBD1 matching over 9 bases. Germline V CDR1 and CDR2: SGHRS, YFSETQ. CDR3 length: 14 amino acids. Losses at the gene ends were 3 bases for V and 8 bases for J; bases not matched to a gene: 6. The CDR3: CASSSPDRGYEQFF. The CDR3 nucleotides are TGCGCCAGCAGCTCACCGGACAGGGGCTATGAGCAGTTCTTC.

The V and J genes are TRBV30 and TRBJ1-1, with a weak D call TRBD1 (5 bases). From germline, CDR1 is GTSNPN and CDR2 SVGIG (reference sequence). Trimming removed 4 bases at V and 1 base at J, with 13 bases between. This CDR3 comprises 14 residues. Here the CDR3 DNA reads TGTGCCTGGAACCGGGCGGGGGGGAACACTGAAGCTTTCTTT. Translation gives CAWNRAGGNTEAFF. The complete variable domain, with remaining parts taken from reference TRBV30 and TRBJ1-1, reads SQTIHQWPATLVQPVGSPLSLECTVEGTSNPNLYWYRQAAGRGLQLLFYSVGIGQISSEVPQNLSASRPQDRQFILSSKKLLLSDSGFYLCAWNRAGGNTEAFFGQGTRLTVV.

V gene TRBV29-1 combines with J gene TRBJ1-1; D is uncertain. The CDR3 sequence is 10 residues long. V shed 3 bases and J shed 10 bases, with 9 bases lying between them. Per germline, CDR1 SQVTM and CDR2 ANQGSEA. In DNA, the CDR3 is TGCAGCGTTGACGGACTCGGAGCTTTCTTT. Translating gives CSVDGLGAFF.

The chain links TRBV4-1 to TRBJ2-1; maybe TRBD1 (5 bases). Germline CDR1 is MGHRA and CDR2 is YSYEKL. The CDR3 length is 14 residues. With 7 bases removed from V and 2 bases from J, the gap between germline ends came to 12 bases. DNA for the CDR3: TGCGCCAGCACCCCGACAGCGACCTACAATGAGCAGTTCTTC. Its translation: CASTPTATYNEQFF.